This T cell receptor beta chain is drawn from a study of Graves' ophthalmopathy and Graves' hyperthyroidism. About the study: Untreated patients at initial diagnosis provided peripheral blood.

Investigators amplified TCR beta CDR3 regions from RNA transcripts. First-round RT-PCR employed HTBI primers, with a second-round multiplex PCR after it. From the multiplex PCR reads, TCRdb called clonotypes with MiXCR, one entry per CDR3 protein. The sample records about 370,000 distinct CDR3 sequences, about 18% being singletons. Overall study results and limits: Stable hyperthyroidism and ophthalmopathy were told apart by a 13-signature model, which achieved around 90% sensitivity and 65% to 83% specificity.

Germline V gives CDR1 SGHVS, CDR2 FNYEAQ. The CDR3 spans 17 residues. V dropped 4 bases and J dropped 0; count of bases not matched to a gene: 11. There are many counts of this clonotype. Its specificity is unknown. The V gene is TRBV7-6, the J gene TRBJ2-5; 7 bases map to TRBD2. Sample: peripheral blood. The receptor comes from an adult woman with stable Graves' hyperthyroidism. The CDR3 reads CASSSWAGVVYQETQYF. In nucleotides, the CDR3 is TGTGCCAGCAGCTCTTGGGCGGGAGTAGTATACCAAGAGACCCAGTACTTC.